This T cell receptor beta chain was documented in a study of blood T cell repertoires in COVID-19 (dated by TCRdb to the early 2020s). Looking at the study overall: Samples from collaborators originated in the United States, Italy and Spain and spanned both the acute and convalescent phases of COVID-19. The material from the prospective study consisted of cDNA or gDNA derived from T cells, B-cell-depleted T cells, or PBMCs. Deeply sampled blood TCRbeta repertoires from subjects exposed to, actively infected with, or recovered from COVID-19 were included in the dataset. A freely available public database, intended as a resource for researchers studying the immune response to SARS-CoV-2, is where the repertoires were released. The samples were drawn from the first 160 participants of the ongoing ImmuneRACE study and from 950 to 1,500 subjects provided by 6 global collaborators. Sample metadata almost always included a de-identified subject ID, COVID-19 status, age in years and sex. Where available, HLA class I and class II types were taken from metadata supplied by the sample provider and were not determined by assay-based typing. Study-level results and caveats: The quantity of clinical and demographic metadata differed by source and by participant and was supplied without curation.

The immunoSEQ Assay, a bias-controlled multiplex PCR, was used to amplify TCRbeta CDR3 regions from genomic DNA. Concerning the study's data processing: The number of nucleated cells in each sample was estimated from the amplification of reference gene primers within the assay. Sequence reads were collapsed and filtered to measure the absolute abundance of every unique TCRbeta CDR3 rearrangement. Productive Simpson clonality was computed per sample as the square root of Simpson's diversity index over productive rearrangements. Imported from immuneACCESS, the table was reduced by TCRdb to in-frame sequences with V and J called. These copies leave out some clones; in studies compared against another copy, an unresolved V gene accounts for under half, and the cause of the remainder is not known. V and J calls and clone size follow that table, whereas D and trimming were derived from the DNA. The table for this sample lists some 58,000 clones; around four fifths of them were counted only once. Clones ranked in the top ten supply under 35% of the sample.

The collaborating institutions used their own protocols to collect whole blood in K2EDTA tubes. Collaborator samples were shipped for TCRbeta analysis as frozen whole blood, isolated PBMCs, or DNA extracted from either sample type. V lost 3 bases and J lost 0 bases; the stretch between them is 13 bases long. Reading the germline V gene gives CDR1 MNHEY and CDR2 SVGEGT. The CDR3 covers 16 residues, taking in both the cysteine and the phenylalanine. Just CDR3 DNA is preserved here, 48 bases in frame from base 1. Ten or more counts support this clone. Its binding antigen is unknown. Base qualities were left out, and no much larger clone turns up one base away.

What was sequenced was peripheral blood. The TCR originated in a human donor in a cohort sampled during active COVID-19. This receptor chain uses TRBV6-2 or TRBV6-3 and TRBJ2-3, with TRBD2 perhaps the D gene, on 5 matching bases. The CDR3 reads CASSYPSGLSTDTQYF. The DNA sequence is TGTGCCAGCAGTTATCCCAGCGGACTTAGCACAGATACGCAGTATTTT.